These 29 T cell receptor beta chains share one sample of origin, sequenced in a study of cytomegalovirus exposure and HLA in healthy donors. In the PCR, 60 Vbeta and 13 Jbeta primers were used. Clones were read by immunoSEQ multiplex PCR, and TCRdb kept only the in-frame ones, dropping some. The data contain around 150,000 clones, approximately 79% of them singletons. Input material: PBMCs. Every receptor here comes from a man aged 35 to 55 in good health and CMV-seropositive.

Worth noting for this clone: Other DNA sequences in this sample translate to the same CDR3. The J gene is TRBJ1-1, the V gene TRBV7-3; D uncertain. V was pared by 2 bases and J by 1 base, with 5 bases between. CDR3 length equals 13 residues. CDR1 SGHTA and CDR2 FQGTGA come from the germline V gene. DNA of the CDR3: TGTGCCAGCAGCTTATCAGAGAACACTGAAGCTTTCTTT. It specifies CASSLSENTEAFF.

This clone came up a few times. V is TRBV18 and J is TRBJ1-1; a weak D match, TRBD1 (5 bases). The germline gives CDR1 KGHSH, CDR2 LQKENI. There are 14 residues in the CDR3. Trimming took off 3 bases at V and 1 base at J, with 9 bases between the two ends. The CDR3 DNA sequence: TGTGCCAGCTCACCCCCAGGGTCGAACACTGAAGCTTTCTTT. Its translation: CASSPPGSNTEAFF.

Here the CDR3 DNA reads TGTGCCCCGACCGGGACTAGCGAGGCCGGGGAGCTGTTTTTT. Encoded protein: CAPTGTSEAGELFF. V usage is TRBV7-9 and J usage is TRBJ2-2, with 10 bases lining up with TRBD2. The CDR3 length is 14 residues. V shed 11 bases and J 6 bases; nucleotides not matched to a gene: 9. Germline V gene lookup returns CDR1 SEHNR and CDR2 FQNEAQ (reference sequence).

The chain combines TRBV6-6 with TRBJ1-6; 8 nucleotides agree with TRBD1. V shed 2 bases, J shed 9 bases, and the junction held 6 bases outside the gene matches. The germline V gene encodes CDR1 MNHNY and CDR2 SVGAGI (reference sequence). CDR3 length: 15 amino acids. The CDR3 region has the DNA TGTGCCAGCAGTTACGCCGGGACAGGTGGTTCACCCCTCCACTTT. Translated: CASSYAGTGGSPLHF.

The chain is built from TRBV28 and TRBJ2-1, with TRBD2 as a possible D gene (5 bases). CDR3 size: 13 residues. V was pared by 5 bases and J by 7 bases, with 12 bases between. Germline-derived CDR1 and CDR2 are MDHEN and SYDVKM. The CDR3 DNA follows: TGTGCCAGCAGTAATAGAGGAGGAAATGAGCAGTTCTTC. This translates into CASSNRGGNEQFF.

The genes are TRBV10-1 and TRBJ2-2; possibly TRBD2 for D (5 bases). The CDR3 is 12 residues long. Trimming left V 10 bases short and J 3 bases short, with 9 bases between. The germline V gene encodes CDR1 WNHNN and CDR2 SYGVQD (reference sequence). The CDR3 nucleotides are TGCGCCACCCACGGGGACACCGGGGAGCTGTTTTTT. It codes for CATHGDTGELFF.

This chain uses TRBV11-3 with TRBJ2-6; 7 bases map to TRBD1. The CDR3 is made up of 15 amino acids. V shed 3 bases, J shed 1 base, and the junction held 0 bases outside the gene matches. Per germline, CDR1 SGHNT and CDR2 YENEEA. This chain's CDR3 is CASSLTGSGANVLTF. CDR3 DNA: TGTGCCAGCAGCTTGACAGGGTCTGGGGCCAACGTCCTGACTTTC.

The chain joins TRBV19 to TRBJ1-5; maybe TRBD1 (5 bases). Trimming removed 7 bases at V and 2 bases at J, with 15 bases between. The CDR3 runs to 15 residues. CDR1 is LNHDA, CDR2 SQIVND, per germline (reference sequence). The CDR3 loop is CASTNRGIGNQPQHF. For the CDR3, the DNA is TGTGCCAGTACCAATCGGGGGATTGGCAATCAGCCCCAGCATTTT.

The chain uses TRBV6-1 and TRBJ1-4; D is ambiguous. Trimming stripped 4 bases from V and 0 bases from J, with 12 bases between. The germline CDR1 and CDR2 sequences are MNHNS and SASEGT. The CDR3 length is 16 residues. CDR3 nucleotide sequence: TGTGCCAGCAGTGGCCGGGAGACTGCAACTAATGAAAAACTGTTTTTT. Amino acid sequence: CASSGRETATNEKLFF.

The rearrangement links TRBV7-2 to TRBJ1-1; 8 bases agree with TRBD1. V shed 5 bases, J shed 3 bases, and the junction held 5 bases outside the gene matches. CDR3 length: 14 amino acids. The germline V gene encodes CDR1 SGHTA and CDR2 FQGNSA. The CDR3 is CASSGQTGDTEAFF. As DNA, the CDR3 is TGTGCCAGCAGCGGGCAGACAGGGGACACTGAAGCTTTCTTT.

J is TRBJ1-4 and V is TRBV10-3, with a weak D call TRBD1 (5 bases). Germline V gene data show CDR1 as ENHRY and CDR2 as SYGVKD. The V end was cut by 2 bases, the J end by 2 bases, with 15 bases between. The CDR3 spans 17 residues. CDR3 in amino acids: CAISEPNRGGTNEKLFF. The CDR3 DNA is TGTGCCATCAGTGAGCCCAATCGGGGGGGTACTAATGAAAAACTGTTTTTT.

Points on this clone: Other DNA sequences within the sample encode an identical CDR3. This chain uses TRBV7-9 with TRBJ1-3; D uncertain. Trimming left V 2 bases short and J 0 bases short, with 5 bases between. The length of the CDR3 is 14 residues. Per germline, CDR1 SEHNR and CDR2 FQNEAQ (reference sequence). The CDR3 DNA sequence: TGTGCCAGCAGCTTACTGTCCTCTGGAAACACCATATATTTT. Amino acids: CASSLLSSGNTIYF.

The gene calls are TRBV2 and TRBJ2-3, with TRBD2 identical over 9 bases. V shed 6 bases, J shed 6 bases, and the junction held 16 bases outside the gene matches. CDR1 is SNHLY and CDR2 is FYNNEI in the germline V gene. CDR3 size: 17 residues. CDR3 DNA: TGTGCCAGCAGCCCCCTTGGCCCTAGCGGGACTGACGATACGCAGTATTTT. Protein: CASSPLGPSGTDDTQYF.

The V and J genes are TRBV5-4 and TRBJ2-1; perhaps TRBD1 as D (5 bases). This CDR3 has 13 residues. Germline assignment: CDR1 SGHNT and CDR2 YYREEE (reference sequence). The ends were cut back, 4 bases at V and 10 bases at J, with 15 bases in the middle. The CDR3 sequence is CASSMTEHLEQFF. In nucleotides, the CDR3 is TGTGCCAGCAGCATGACAGAGCACTTAGAGCAGTTCTTC.

In its sample, this clone was seen a few times. The V gene is TRBV5-1, the J gene TRBJ1-2, with a tentative D call TRBD1 (6 bases). Germline CDR1 and CDR2: SGHRS and YFSETQ. This CDR3 contains 17 residues. Trimming shortened V by 3 bases and J by 1 base, and 19 bases separated the two germline ends. The CDR3 reads CASSSTPTGPNNYGYTF. The CDR3 DNA reads as TGCGCCAGCAGCTCAACACCGACAGGACCCAATAACTATGGCTACACCTTC.

The rearrangement joins TRBV2 to TRBJ1-2; weak D call: TRBD1 (5 bases). The V gene lost 5 bases and the J gene lost 4 bases, with 11 bases spanning the gap. Germline CDR1 and CDR2: SNHLY and FYNNEI. The CDR3 consists of 13 residues. CDR3 loop: CASSPGGSYGYTF. CDR3 nucleotides: TGTGCCAGCAGTCCCGGGGGATCCTATGGCTACACCTTC. The variable domain in full, completed from reference TRBV2 and TRBJ1-2, reads EPEVTQTPSHQVTQMGQEVILRCVPISNHLYFYWYRQILGQKVEFLVSFYNNEISEKSEIFDDQFSVERPDGSNFTLKIRSTKLEDSAMYFCASSPGGSYGYTFGSGTRLTVV.

CDR3: CASSIDGASGISGANVLTF. In nucleotides, the CDR3 is TGTGCCAGTAGTATAGATGGAGCTAGCGGTATCTCTGGGGCCAACGTCCTGACTTTC. V gene TRBV19 combines with J gene TRBJ2-6; 7 positions match TRBD2. Germline V gene lookup returns CDR1 LNHDA and CDR2 SQIVND (reference sequence). V dropped 0 bases and J dropped 0; count of bases not matched to a gene: 8. The length of the CDR3 is 19 residues.

V is TRBV18 and J is TRBJ1-5; no clear D. This CDR3 spans 13 amino acids. Germline CDR1 is KGHSH and CDR2 is LQKENI. V was clipped by 6 bases and J by 0 bases, with 6 bases between them. CDR3 protein: CASSRDSNQPQHF. The CDR3 nucleotides are TGTGCCAGCTCGCGCGATAGCAATCAGCCCCAGCATTTT.

The rearrangement joins TRBV4-2 to TRBJ2-1; 9 nucleotides align to TRBD1. Germline V lookup: CDR1 LGHNA, CDR2 YNFKEQ. The CDR3 is made up of 16 amino acids. V lost 0 bases, J lost 5 bases, and 5 bases stayed unmatched. The CDR3 DNA reads as TGTGCCAGCAGCCAAGATCCGGGACAGGGAAACAATGAGCAGTTCTTC. Protein sequence: CASSQDPGQGNNEQFF.

The chain joins TRBV7-9 to TRBJ1-1; D is unclear. Trimming removed 3 bases from V and 5 bases from J, with 10 bases in between. The germline V gene has CDR1 SEHNR and CDR2 FQNEAQ (reference sequence). The CDR3 is 13 amino acids. The CDR3 spells CASSLTGRTEAFF. CDR3 nucleotide sequence: TGTGCCAGCAGCTTGACGGGAAGGACTGAAGCTTTCTTT.

The chain combines TRBV10-3 with TRBJ2-3; 10 bases are shared with TRBD2. With V trimmed by 8 bases and J by 3 bases, 8 bases remained unmatched. CDR3 size: 15 residues. Germline CDR1 is ENHRY and CDR2 is SYGVKD. The CDR3 sequence is CAISVEGLATDTQYF. The CDR3 DNA reads as TGTGCCATCTCGGTGGAGGGACTAGCGACAGATACGCAGTATTTT.

This clone was recorded once. The chain couples TRBV19 to TRBJ1-2; 7 positions agree with TRBD1. The V and J ends lost 4 bases and 0 bases, in that order; junction bases with no gene match: 2. Germline V gene sequence: CDR1 LNHDA, CDR2 SQIVND (reference sequence). This CDR3 region has 14 residues. CDR3 region: CASSKGQANYGYTF. The CDR3 DNA follows: TGTGCCAGTAGTAAAGGACAGGCTAACTATGGCTACACCTTC.

The chain links TRBV27 to TRBJ1-5; TRBD1 matches 8 bases. This CDR3 region has 15 residues. V lost 5 bases and J lost 5; bases outside the gene matches: 8. CDR1 is MNHEY and CDR2 is SMNVEV in the germline V gene (reference sequence). CDR3 DNA: TGTGCCAGCAGTCCACTGGGACAGGAGGATCAGCCCCAGCATTTT. Its translation: CASSPLGQEDQPQHF.

V is TRBV12-1 and J is TRBJ1-6; the D call TRBD1 from the table was never checked on the DNA. TRBV12-1 is classified as a pseudogene. The CDR3 has 16 residues. The CDR3 DNA follows: TGTGCCAGCAGCCCCGACAGAAGGGGCTATAATTCACCCCTCCACTTT. It is translated as CASSPDRRGYNSPLHF.

The gene calls are TRBV7-9 and TRBJ1-2; 7 positions match TRBD1. There are 13 residues in the CDR3. Germline-derived CDR1 and CDR2 are SEHNR and FQNEAQ (reference sequence). The trim removed 5 bases at V and 8 bases at J, leaving 8 bases unmatched. The CDR3: CASSRDSLRGYTF. The CDR3 coding sequence is TGTGCCAGCAGCCGGGACAGCCTCCGCGGCTACACCTTC.

The rearrangement joins TRBV7-9 to TRBJ2-3; maybe TRBD1 (5 bases). CDR1 and CDR2 from the germline V gene are SEHNR and FQNEAQ (reference sequence). The CDR3 covers 17 residues. The CDR3 loop reads CATSGPQGTTSTDTQYF. CDR3 in DNA: TGTGCAACCTCCGGGCCGCAGGGAACCACCAGCACAGATACGCAGTATTTT.

The chain combines TRBV18 with TRBJ1-2; 9 bases are shared with TRBD1. Per germline, CDR1 KGHSH and CDR2 LQKENI. Germline trimming cut 4 bases from V and 1 base from J; bases unmatched to any gene: 4. The CDR3 consists of 15 residues. The CDR3 loop reads CASSLGTGINYGYTF. DNA of the CDR3: TGTGCCAGCTCACTGGGGACAGGGATTAACTATGGCTACACCTTC.

The chain has TRBV14 and TRBJ2-7; the D is unclear. Trimming removed 4 bases from V and 6 bases from J, with 13 bases in between. This CDR3 is 13 amino acids long. The germline gives CDR1 SGHDN, CDR2 FVKESK. The CDR3 loop reads CASSRTWRGEQYF. The CDR3 DNA reads as TGTGCCAGCAGCCGAACCTGGAGAGGCGAGCAGTACTTC. Filled out from reference TRBV14 and TRBJ2-7, the complete variable domain reads EAGVTQFPSHSVIEKGQTVTLRCDPISGHDNLYWYRRVMGKEIKFLLHFVKESKQDESGMPNNRFLAERTGGTYSTLKVQPAELEDSGVYFCASSRTWRGEQYFGPGTRLTVT.

The chain has TRBV27 and TRBJ2-4, with TRBD1 identical over 9 bases. The CDR3 is 14 amino acids. CDR1 MNHEY and CDR2 SMNVEV come from the germline V gene (reference sequence). The V gene end was trimmed by 10 bases and the J gene end by 7 bases; junction bases not matched to a gene: 11. The CDR3 loop is CATRLGTGYNIQYF. CDR3 DNA sequence: TGTGCCACCCGGTTGGGGACAGGGTACAACATTCAGTACTTC.